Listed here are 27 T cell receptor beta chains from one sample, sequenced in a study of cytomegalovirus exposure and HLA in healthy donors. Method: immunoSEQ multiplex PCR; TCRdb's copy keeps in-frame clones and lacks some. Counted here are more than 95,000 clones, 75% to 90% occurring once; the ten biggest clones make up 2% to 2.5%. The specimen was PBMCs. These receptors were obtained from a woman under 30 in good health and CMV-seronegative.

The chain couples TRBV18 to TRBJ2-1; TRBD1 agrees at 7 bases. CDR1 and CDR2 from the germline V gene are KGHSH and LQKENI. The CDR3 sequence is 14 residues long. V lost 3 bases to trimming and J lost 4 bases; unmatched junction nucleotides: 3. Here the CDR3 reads CASSPLTGYNEQFF. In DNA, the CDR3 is TGTGCCAGCTCACCTTTGACAGGGTACAATGAGCAGTTCTTC.

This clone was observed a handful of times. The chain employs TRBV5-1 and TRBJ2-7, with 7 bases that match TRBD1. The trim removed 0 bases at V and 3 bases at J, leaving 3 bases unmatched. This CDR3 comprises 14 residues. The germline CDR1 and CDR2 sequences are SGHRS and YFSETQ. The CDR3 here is CASSLDDRDYEQYF. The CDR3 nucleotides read TGCGCCAGCAGCTTGGATGACAGGGACTACGAGCAGTACTTC. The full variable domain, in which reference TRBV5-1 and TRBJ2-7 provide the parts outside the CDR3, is KAGVTQTPRYLIKTRGQQVTLSCSPISGHRSVSWYQQTPGQGLQFLFEYFSETQRNKGNFPGRFSGRQFSNSRSEMNVSTLELGDSALYLCASSLDDRDYEQYFGPGTRLTVT.

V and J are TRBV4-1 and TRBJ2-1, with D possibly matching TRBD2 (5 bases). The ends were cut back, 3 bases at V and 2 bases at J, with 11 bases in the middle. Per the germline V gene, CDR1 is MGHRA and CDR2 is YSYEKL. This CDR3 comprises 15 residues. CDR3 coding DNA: TGCGCCAGCAGCCAGGACTCCAATACCTACAATGAGCAGTTCTTC. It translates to CASSQDSNTYNEQFF.

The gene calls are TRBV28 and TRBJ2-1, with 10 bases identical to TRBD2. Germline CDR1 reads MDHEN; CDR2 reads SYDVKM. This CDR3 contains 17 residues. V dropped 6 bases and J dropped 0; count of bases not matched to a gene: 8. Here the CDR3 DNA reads TGTGCCAGCAGCCCGGGACTAGCGACCAGCTCCTACAATGAGCAGTTCTTC. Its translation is CASSPGLATSSYNEQFF.

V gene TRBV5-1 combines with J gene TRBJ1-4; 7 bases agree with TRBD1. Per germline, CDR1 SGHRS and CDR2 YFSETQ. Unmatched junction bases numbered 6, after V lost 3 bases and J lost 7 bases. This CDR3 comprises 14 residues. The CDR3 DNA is TGCGCCAGCAGCTCCAGGGGGATCGGTGAAAAACTGTTTTTT. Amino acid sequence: CASSSRGIGEKLFF.

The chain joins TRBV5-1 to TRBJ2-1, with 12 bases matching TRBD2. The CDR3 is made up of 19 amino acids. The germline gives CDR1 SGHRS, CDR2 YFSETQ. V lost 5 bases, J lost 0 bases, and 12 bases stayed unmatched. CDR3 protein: CASSFWGLAGESSYNEQFF. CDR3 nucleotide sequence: TGCGCCAGCAGTTTTTGGGGACTAGCGGGCGAGAGCTCCTACAATGAGCAGTTCTTC.

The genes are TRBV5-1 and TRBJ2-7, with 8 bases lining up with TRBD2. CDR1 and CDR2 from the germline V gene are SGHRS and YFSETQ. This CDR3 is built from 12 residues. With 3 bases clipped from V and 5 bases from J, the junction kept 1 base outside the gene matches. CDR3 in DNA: TGCGCCAGCAGCTCGGGGGGGGACGAGCAGTACTTC. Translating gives CASSSGGDEQYF.

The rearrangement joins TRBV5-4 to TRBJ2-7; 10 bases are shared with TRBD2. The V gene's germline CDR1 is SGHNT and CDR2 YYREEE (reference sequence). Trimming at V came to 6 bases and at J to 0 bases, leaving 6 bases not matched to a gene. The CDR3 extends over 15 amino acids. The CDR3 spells CASTPGTSASYEQYF. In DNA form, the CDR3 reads TGTGCCAGCACCCCCGGGACTAGCGCCTCCTACGAGCAGTACTTC.

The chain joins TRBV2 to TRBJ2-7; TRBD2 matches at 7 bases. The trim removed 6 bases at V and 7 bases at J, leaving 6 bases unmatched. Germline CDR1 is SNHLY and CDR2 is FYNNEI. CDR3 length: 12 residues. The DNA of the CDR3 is TGTGCCAGCAGGGCTAGCGGAATGGAGCAGTACTTC. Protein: CASRASGMEQYF.

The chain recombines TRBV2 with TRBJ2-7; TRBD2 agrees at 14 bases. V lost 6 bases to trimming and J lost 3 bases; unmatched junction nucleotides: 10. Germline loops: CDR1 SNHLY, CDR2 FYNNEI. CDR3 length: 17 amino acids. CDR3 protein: CASSSGLAGGGSYEQYF. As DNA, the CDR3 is TGTGCCAGCAGCTCCGGACTAGCGGGGGGAGGCAGCTACGAGCAGTACTTC.

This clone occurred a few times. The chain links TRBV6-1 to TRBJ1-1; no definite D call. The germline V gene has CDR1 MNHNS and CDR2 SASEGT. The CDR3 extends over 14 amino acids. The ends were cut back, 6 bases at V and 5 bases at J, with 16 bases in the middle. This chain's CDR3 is CASRGLYRKTEAFF. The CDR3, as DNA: TGTGCCAGCAGGGGCCTATACCGGAAGACTGAAGCTTTCTTT.

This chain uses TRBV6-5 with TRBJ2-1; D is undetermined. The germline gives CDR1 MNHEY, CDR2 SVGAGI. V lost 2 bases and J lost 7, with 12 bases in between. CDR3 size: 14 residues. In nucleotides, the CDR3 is TGTGCCAGCAGTTACCAACGGTCAGCGAATGAGCAGTTCTTC. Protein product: CASSYQRSANEQFF.

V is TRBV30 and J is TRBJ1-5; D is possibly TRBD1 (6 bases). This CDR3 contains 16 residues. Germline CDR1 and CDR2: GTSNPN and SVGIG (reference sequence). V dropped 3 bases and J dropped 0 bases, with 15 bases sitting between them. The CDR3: CAWSVLQGPSNQPQHF. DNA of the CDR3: TGTGCCTGGAGCGTACTCCAGGGGCCTAGCAATCAGCCCCAGCATTTT.

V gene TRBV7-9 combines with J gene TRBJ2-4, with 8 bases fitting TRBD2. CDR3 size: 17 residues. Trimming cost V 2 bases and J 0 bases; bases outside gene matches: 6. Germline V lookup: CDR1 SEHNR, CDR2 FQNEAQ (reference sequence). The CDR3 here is CASSLTLAGLAKNIQYF. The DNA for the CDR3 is TGTGCCAGCAGCTTAACCTTAGCGGGACTAGCCAAAAACATTCAGTACTTC.

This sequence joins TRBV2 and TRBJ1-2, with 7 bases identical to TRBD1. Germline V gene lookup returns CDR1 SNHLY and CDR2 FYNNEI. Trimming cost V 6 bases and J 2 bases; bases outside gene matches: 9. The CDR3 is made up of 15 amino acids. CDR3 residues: CASSPERGPNYGYTF. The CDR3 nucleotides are TGTGCCAGCAGCCCCGAGAGGGGGCCGAACTATGGCTACACCTTC. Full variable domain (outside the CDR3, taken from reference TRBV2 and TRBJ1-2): EPEVTQTPSHQVTQMGQEVILRCVPISNHLYFYWYRQILGQKVEFLVSFYNNEISEKSEIFDDQFSVERPDGSNFTLKIRSTKLEDSAMYFCASSPERGPNYGYTFGSGTRLTVV.

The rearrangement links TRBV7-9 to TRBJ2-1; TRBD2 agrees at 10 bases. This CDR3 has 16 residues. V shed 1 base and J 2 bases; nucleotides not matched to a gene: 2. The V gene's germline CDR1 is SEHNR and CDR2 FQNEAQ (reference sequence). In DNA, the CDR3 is TGTGCCAGCAGCTTAGTAACTAGCGGGACCTACAATGAGCAGTTCTTC. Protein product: CASSLVTSGTYNEQFF.

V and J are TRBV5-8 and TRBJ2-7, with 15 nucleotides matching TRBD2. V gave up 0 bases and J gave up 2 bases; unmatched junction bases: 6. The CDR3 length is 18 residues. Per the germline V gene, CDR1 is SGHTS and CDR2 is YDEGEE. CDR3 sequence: CASSLGRTSGRAAYEQYF. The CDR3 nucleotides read TGTGCCAGCAGCTTGGGCCGGACTAGCGGGAGGGCAGCCTACGAGCAGTACTTC.

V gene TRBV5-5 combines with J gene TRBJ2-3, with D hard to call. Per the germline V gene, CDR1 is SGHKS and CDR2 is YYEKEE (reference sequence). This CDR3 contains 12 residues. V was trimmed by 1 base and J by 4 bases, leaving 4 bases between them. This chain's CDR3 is CASSLSSDTQYF. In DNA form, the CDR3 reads TGTGCCAGCAGCTTGTCCTCAGATACGCAGTATTTT.

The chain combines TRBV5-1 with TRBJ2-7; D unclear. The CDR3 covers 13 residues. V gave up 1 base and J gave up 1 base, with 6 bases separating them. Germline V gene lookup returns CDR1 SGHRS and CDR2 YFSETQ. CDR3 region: CASSLTASYEQYF. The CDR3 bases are TGCGCCAGCAGCTTGACCGCGTCCTACGAGCAGTACTTC.

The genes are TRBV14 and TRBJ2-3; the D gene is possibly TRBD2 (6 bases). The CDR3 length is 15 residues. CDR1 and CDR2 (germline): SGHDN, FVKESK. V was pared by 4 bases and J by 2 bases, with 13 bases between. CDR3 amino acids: CASSRIAGPTDTQYF. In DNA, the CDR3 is TGTGCCAGCAGCCGCATTGCGGGACCCACAGATACGCAGTATTTT. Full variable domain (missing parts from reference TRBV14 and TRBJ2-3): EAGVTQFPSHSVIEKGQTVTLRCDPISGHDNLYWYRRVMGKEIKFLLHFVKESKQDESGMPNNRFLAERTGGTYSTLKVQPAELEDSGVYFCASSRIAGPTDTQYFGPGTRLTVL.

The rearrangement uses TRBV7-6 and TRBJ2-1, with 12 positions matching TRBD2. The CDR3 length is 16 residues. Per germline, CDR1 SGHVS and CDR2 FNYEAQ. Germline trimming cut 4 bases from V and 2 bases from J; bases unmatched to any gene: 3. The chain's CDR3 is CASSSRLAGAYNEQFF. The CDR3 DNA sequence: TGTGCCAGCAGCTCGCGACTAGCGGGAGCCTACAATGAGCAGTTCTTC.

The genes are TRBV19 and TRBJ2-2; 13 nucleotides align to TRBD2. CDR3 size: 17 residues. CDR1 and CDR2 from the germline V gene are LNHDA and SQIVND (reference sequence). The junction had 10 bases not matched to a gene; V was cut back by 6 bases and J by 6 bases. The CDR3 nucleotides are TGTGCCAGTAGCCGGTTCGGACTAGCGGGAGAATCCGGGGAGCTGTTTTTT. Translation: CASSRFGLAGESGELFF.

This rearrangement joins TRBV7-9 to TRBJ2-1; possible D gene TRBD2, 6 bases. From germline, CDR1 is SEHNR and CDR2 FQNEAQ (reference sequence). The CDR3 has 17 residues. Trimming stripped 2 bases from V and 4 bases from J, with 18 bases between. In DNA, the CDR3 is TGTGCCAGCAGCTTATGGGCTAGCGCAATTTCGTACAATGAGCAGTTCTTC. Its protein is CASSLWASAISYNEQFF.

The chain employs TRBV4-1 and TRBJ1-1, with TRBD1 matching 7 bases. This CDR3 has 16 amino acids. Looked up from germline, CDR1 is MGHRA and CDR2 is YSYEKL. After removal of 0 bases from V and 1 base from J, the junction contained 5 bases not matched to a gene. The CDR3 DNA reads TGCGCCAGCAGCCAAGAGAAGAGACAGGGGAACACTGAAGCTTTCTTT. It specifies CASSQEKRQGNTEAFF.

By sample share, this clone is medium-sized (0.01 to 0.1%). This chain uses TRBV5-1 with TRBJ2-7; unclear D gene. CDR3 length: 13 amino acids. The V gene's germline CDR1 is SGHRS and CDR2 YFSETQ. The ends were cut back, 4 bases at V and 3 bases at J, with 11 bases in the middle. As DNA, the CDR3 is TGCGCCAGCAGCCAATACTACGGCTACGAGCAGTACTTC. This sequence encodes CASSQYYGYEQYF.

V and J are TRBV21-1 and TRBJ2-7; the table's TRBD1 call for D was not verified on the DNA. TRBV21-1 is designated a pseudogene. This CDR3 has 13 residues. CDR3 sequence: CASSIQNRGVQYF. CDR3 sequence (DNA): TGTGCCAGCAGCATTCAAAACAGGGGGGTCCAGTACTTC.

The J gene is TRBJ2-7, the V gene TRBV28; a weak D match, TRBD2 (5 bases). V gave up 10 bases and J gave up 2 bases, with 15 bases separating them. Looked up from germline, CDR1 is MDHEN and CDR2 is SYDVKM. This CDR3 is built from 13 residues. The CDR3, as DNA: TGTGCCACCATCGAGGGCAGGACCTACGAGCAGTACTTC. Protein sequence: CATIEGRTYEQYF.